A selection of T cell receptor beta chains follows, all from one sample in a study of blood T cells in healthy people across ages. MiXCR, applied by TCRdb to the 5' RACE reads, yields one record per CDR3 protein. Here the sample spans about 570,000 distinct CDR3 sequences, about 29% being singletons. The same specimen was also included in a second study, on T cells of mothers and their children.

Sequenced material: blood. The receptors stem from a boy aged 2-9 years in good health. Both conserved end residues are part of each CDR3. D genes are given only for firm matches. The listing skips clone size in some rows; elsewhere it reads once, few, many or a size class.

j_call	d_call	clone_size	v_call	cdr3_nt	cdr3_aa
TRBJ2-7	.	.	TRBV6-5	TGTGCCAGCAGCTCCGACGTAGCCTACGAGCAGTACTTC	CASSSDVAYEQYF
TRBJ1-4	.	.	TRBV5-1	TGCGCCAGCAGCTTGGACACGGGGCGAGGTGAAAAACTGTTTTTT	CASSLDTGRGEKLFF
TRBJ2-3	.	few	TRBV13	TGTGCCAGCAGCTCCCTTATGGGCGGAAGCACAGATACGCAGTATTTT	CASSSLMGGSTDTQYF
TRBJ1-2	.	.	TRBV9	TGTGCCAGCAGCGGTGGACATAGCCCTAACTATGGCTACACCTTC	CASSGGHSPNYGYTF
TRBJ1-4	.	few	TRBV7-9	TGTGCCAGCAGCGCCTATAGACAGACTACTAATGAAAAACTGTTTTTT	CASSAYRQTTNEKLFF
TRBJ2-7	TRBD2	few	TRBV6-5	TGTGCCAGCAGCGCCGGGGGGGAACCCTCCTACGAGCAGTACTTC	CASSAGGEPSYEQYF
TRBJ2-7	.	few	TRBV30	TGTGCCTGGAGTATTTCGACTAACTCCTACGAGCAGTACTTC	CAWSISTNSYEQYF
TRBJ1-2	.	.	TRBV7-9	TGTGCCAGCAGCCCCCCGTGGGCCTATGGCTACACCTTC	CASSPPWAYGYTF
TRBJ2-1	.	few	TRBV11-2	TGTGCCAGCAGCTTAGTTTTTACCCCAGGGGAGGATGAGCAGTTCTTC	CASSLVFTPGEDEQFF
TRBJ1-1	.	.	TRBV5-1	TGCGCCAGCAGAGAGGGAGTGAACACTGAAGCTTTCTTT	CASREGVNTEAFF
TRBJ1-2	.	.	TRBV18	TGTGCCAGCTCACCACCGGCAGTTCGGACTGACTATGGCCACACCTTC	CASSPPAVRTDYGHTF
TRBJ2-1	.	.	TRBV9	TGTGCCAGCAGCGCCCGGGCCCTCTCCTACAATGAGCAGTTCTTC	CASSARALSYNEQFF
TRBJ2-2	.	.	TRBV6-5	TGTGCCAGCAGTTACTCCCGCAGGGGTGGCACCGGGGAGCTGTTTTTT	CASSYSRRGGTGELFF
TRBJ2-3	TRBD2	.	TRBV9	TGTGCCAGCAGCGAGGGACTAGCGAGCACAGATACGCAGTATTTT	CASSEGLASTDTQYF
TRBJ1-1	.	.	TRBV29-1	TGCAGCCTTCGTGGGAACACTGAAGCTTTCTTT	CSLRGNTEAFF
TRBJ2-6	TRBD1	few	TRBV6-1	TGTGCCAGCAGTGGAACAGGGGCTGGGGCCAACGTCCTGACTTTC	CASSGTGAGANVLTF
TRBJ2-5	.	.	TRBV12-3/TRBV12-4	TGTGCCAGCAGTTATGGGGTCCAAGAGACCCAGTACTTC	CASSYGVQETQYF
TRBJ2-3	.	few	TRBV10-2	TGCGCCACCCAACTAGTTCCAACCGATACGCAGTATTTT	CATQLVPTDTQYF
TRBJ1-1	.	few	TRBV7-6	TGTGCCAGCAGCTCCGGGGGCGCGAACACTGAAGCTTTCTTT	CASSSGGANTEAFF
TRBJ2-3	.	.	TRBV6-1	TGTGCCAGCAGTGAAGCGATAGGAGGCACAGATACGCAGTATTTT	CASSEAIGGTDTQYF
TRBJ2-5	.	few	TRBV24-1	TGTGCCACCAGTGAAGTTATCGGGGGCCAAGAGACCCAGTACTTC	CATSEVIGGQETQYF
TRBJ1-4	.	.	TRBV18	TGTGCCAGCTCACGGAGGGACACCGCGGAAAAACTGTTTTTT	CASSRRDTAEKLFF